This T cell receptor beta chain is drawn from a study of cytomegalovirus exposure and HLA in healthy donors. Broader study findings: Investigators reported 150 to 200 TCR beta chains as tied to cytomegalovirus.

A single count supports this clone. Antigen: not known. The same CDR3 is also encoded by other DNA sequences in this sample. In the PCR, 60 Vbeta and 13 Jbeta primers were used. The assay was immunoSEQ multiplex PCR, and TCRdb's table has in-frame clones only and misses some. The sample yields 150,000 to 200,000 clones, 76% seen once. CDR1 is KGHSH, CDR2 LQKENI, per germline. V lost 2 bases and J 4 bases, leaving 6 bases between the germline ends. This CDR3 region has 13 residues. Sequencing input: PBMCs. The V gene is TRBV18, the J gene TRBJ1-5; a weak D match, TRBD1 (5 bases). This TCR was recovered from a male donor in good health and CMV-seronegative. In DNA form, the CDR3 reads TGTGCCAGCTCACCAGGGGGGAATCAGCCCCAGCATTTT. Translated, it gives CASSPGGNQPQHF.